This T cell receptor beta chain was identified during a study of molecular identifiers for immune sequencing clone quantification. The length of the CDR3 is 12 residues. CDR1 is SEHNR and CDR2 is FQNEAQ in the germline V gene (reference sequence). V was pared by 7 bases and J by 8 bases, with 12 bases between. One entry per CDR3 protein, called by TCRdb with MiXCR from the PCR reads. The table has under 650,000 distinct CDR3 sequences, about 20% seen once. Sequencing was done on a sample of naive CD8+ T cells from blood, with Jurkat cell RNA spiked in. Sample subset: FACS-sorted CD8+CD4-CCR7+CD45RA+ naive T cells. V and J are TRBV7-9 and TRBJ1-3; unclear D gene. The TCR comes from a human donor in good health. Some libraries in this study had Jurkat cell RNA spiked in. CDR3 DNA: TGTGCCAGCATCCGTAGGGAAGACACCATATATTTT. Residues: CASIRREDTIYF.